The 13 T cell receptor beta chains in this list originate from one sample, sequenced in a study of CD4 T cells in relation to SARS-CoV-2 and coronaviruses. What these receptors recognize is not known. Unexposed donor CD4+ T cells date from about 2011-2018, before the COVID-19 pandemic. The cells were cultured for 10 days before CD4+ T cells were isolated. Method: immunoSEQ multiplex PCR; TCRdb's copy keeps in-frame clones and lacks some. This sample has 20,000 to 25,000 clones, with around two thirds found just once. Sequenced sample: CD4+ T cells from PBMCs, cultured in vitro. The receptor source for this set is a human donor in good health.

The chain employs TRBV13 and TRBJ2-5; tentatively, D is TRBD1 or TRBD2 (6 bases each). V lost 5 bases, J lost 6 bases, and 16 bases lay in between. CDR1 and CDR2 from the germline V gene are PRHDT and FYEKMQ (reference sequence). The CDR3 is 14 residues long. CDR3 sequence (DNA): TGTGCCAGCAGCCGGCTGGGGGGCGTAAAGACCCAGTACTTC. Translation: CASSRLGGVKTQYF.

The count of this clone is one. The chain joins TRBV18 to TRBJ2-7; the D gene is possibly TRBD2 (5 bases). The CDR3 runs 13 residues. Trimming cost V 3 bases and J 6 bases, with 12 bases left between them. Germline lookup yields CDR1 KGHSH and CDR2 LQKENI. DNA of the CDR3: TGTGCCAGCTCACCCGCGGGTCGTGGCGAGCAGTACTTC. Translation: CASSPAGRGEQYF.

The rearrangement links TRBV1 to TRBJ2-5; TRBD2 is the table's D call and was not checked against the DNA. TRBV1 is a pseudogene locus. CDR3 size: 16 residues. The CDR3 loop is CTSSQGTGTSKETQYF. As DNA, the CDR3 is TGCACCAGCAGCCAGGGAACCGGGACTAGTAAAGAGACCCAGTACTTC.

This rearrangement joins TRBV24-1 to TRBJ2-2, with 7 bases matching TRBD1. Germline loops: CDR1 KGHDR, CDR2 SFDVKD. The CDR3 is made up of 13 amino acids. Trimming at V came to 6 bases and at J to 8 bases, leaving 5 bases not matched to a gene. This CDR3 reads CATSTRQGGELFF. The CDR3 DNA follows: TGTGCCACCAGTACCCGACAGGGAGGGGAGCTGTTTTTT.

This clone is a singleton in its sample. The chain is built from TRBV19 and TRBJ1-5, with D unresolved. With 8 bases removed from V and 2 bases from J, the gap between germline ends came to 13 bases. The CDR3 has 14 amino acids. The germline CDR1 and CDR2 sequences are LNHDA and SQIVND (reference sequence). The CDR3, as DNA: TGTGCCAGTCCTGTAGCCAGAGGCAATCAGCCCCAGCATTTT. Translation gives CASPVARGNQPQHF.

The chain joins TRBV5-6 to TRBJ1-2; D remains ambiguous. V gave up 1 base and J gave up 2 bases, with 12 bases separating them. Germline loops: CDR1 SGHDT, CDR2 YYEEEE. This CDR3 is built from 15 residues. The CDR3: CASSLFWEKNYGYTF. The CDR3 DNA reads TGTGCCAGCAGCTTGTTCTGGGAGAAAAACTATGGCTACACCTTC.

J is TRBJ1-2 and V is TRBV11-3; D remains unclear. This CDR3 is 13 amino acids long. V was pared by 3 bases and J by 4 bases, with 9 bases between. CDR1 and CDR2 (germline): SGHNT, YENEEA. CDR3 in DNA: TGTGCCAGCAGCTTTTCAAAAGGCTATGGCTACACCTTC. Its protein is CASSFSKGYGYTF.

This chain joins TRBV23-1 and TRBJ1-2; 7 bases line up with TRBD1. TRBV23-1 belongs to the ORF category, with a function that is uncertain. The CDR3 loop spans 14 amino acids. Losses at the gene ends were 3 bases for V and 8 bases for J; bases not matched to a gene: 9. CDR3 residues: CASSHDRVRDGYTF. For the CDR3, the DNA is TGCGCCAGCAGTCACGACAGGGTAAGGGACGGCTACACCTTC.

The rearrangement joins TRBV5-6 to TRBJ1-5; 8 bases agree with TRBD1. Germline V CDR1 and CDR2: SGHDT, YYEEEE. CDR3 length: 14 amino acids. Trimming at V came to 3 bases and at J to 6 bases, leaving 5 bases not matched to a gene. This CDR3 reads CASSSTGVAQPQHF. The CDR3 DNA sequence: TGTGCCAGCAGCTCGACAGGGGTGGCTCAGCCCCAGCATTTT.

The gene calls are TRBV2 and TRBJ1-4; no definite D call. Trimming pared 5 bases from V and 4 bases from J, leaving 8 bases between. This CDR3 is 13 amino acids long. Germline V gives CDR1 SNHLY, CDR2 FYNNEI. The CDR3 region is CASSSGGNEKLFF. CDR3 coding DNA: TGTGCCAGCAGTTCCGGCGGTAATGAAAAACTGTTTTTT.

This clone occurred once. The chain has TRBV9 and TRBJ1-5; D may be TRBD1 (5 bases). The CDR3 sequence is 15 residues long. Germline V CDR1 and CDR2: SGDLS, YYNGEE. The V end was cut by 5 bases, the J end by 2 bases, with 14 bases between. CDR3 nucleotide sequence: TGTGCCAGCAGTGAAGGGACGATAGGCAATCAGCCCCAGCATTTT. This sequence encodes CASSEGTIGNQPQHF.

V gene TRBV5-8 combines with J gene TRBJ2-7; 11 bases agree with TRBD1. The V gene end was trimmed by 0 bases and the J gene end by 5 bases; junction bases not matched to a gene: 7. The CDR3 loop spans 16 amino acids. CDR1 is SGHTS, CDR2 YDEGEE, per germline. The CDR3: CASSLDTGTGGNEQYF. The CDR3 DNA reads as TGTGCCAGCAGCTTGGATACCGGGACAGGGGGTAACGAGCAGTACTTC.

The CDR3 DNA is TGTGCCAGCAGTGAATCCTCAGGGAACTATGGCTACACCTTC. Encoded protein: CASSESSGNYGYTF. The chain recombines TRBV2 with TRBJ1-2; D is perhaps TRBD1 (5 bases). The ends were cut back, 2 bases at V and 2 bases at J, with 9 bases in the middle. This CDR3 contains 14 residues. Germline lookup yields CDR1 SNHLY and CDR2 FYNNEI.